This T cell receptor beta chain was sequenced in a study of blood T cell repertoires in COVID-19 (dated by TCRdb to the early 2020s). Study-level background: Samples covering the acute and convalescent phases of COVID-19 were provided by collaborators in the United States, Italy and Spain. The material from the prospective study consisted of cDNA or gDNA derived from T cells, B-cell-depleted T cells, or PBMCs. The dataset comprised deeply sampled blood TCRbeta repertoires from subjects exposed to, actively infected with, or recovered from COVID-19. The repertoires were made available in a free public database intended to serve as a resource for research on the immune response to SARS-CoV-2. The samples were drawn from two sources: the first 160 participants of the ongoing ImmuneRACE study, and 950 to 1,500 subjects contributed by 6 global collaborators. Sample metadata almost always included a de-identified subject ID, COVID-19 status, age in years and sex. HLA class I and class II types, where available, came from metadata supplied by the sample provider rather than from assay-based typing. Here is what the overall study found, with its caveats: The amount of clinical and demographic metadata varied by source and participant and was provided uncurated.

In the case of this clone: Its target antigen remains unknown. The input lacks base qualities; no much larger clone sits a single base away.

In Seattle, one collaborating source enrolled patients while the infection was active and tracked those patients longitudinally over the course of disease. Each collaborating institution followed its own protocols to collect whole blood in K2EDTA tubes. For TCRbeta analysis, collaborators shipped samples as frozen whole blood, isolated PBMCs, or DNA extracted from either of those sample types. TCRbeta CDR3 regions were amplified from genomic DNA by means of the immunoSEQ Assay, a bias-controlled multiplex PCR. Processing in the source paper ran as follows. The number of nucleated cells in each sample was estimated from the amplification of reference gene primers within the assay. Sequence reads were collapsed and filtered to measure the absolute abundance of every unique TCRbeta CDR3 rearrangement. Productive Simpson clonality was computed per sample as the square root of Simpson's diversity index over productive rearrangements. TCRdb stores this immuneACCESS table with in-frame sequences only. Part of the clones is absent; in the studies checked, under half of the shortfall reflects unresolved V genes, and no reason is known for the rest. V, J and clone size reflect that table, while D and trimming were determined from the DNA. Recorded for this sample are roughly 290,000 clones; over 75% of them occurred a single time. The ten largest make up 0.7% to 1% of the sample.

The origin of this receptor is a human donor with COVID-19, enrolled during active disease. The donor label of this sample is uncertain. Specimen: peripheral blood.

The nucleotide sequence is TGTGCCAGCAGCGTAGGGGGACTAGCCAAAGAGACCCAGTACTTC. Protein translation: CASSVGGLAKETQYF. The chain is assembled from TRBV9 and TRBJ2-5; the central 9 bases match TRBD2. Spanning cysteine to phenylalanine, the CDR3 consists of 15 amino acids. The kept DNA is CDR3 alone, 45 bases in frame from the first base. CDR1 and CDR2 are drawn from the germline V gene: SGDLS, YYNGEE. The germline V end is reduced by 0 bases and the J end by 3 bases; junction bases left unmatched: 3.